The rows below give T cell receptor beta chains drawn from one sample of a study of technical replicates of blood from several donors. The protocol was immunoSEQ multiplex PCR, while the TCRdb copy is restricted to in-frame clones and leaves out a portion. The data hold 55,000 to 60,000 clones, with around 95% observed a single time. The sequenced sample was PBMCs. The source is a human donor in good health. Some clones in this sample may be carry-over from other donors' samples. CDR3s include the opening cysteine and the closing phenylalanine or tryptophan. A D gene is named only where the DNA matches it firmly.

J gene	V gene	D gene	CDR3 protein	CDR3 DNA
TRBJ2-7	TRBV19	-	CASSIDESRGEQYF	TGTGCCAGTAGTATTGATGAATCCCGGGGCGAGCAGTACTTC
TRBJ1-4	TRBV9	-	CASSVRQGVNEKLFF	TGTGCCAGCAGCGTACGGCAGGGTGTTAATGAAAAACTGTTTTTT
TRBJ1-5	TRBV2	-	CASSIGATQHF	TGTGCCAGCAGTATAGGGGCCACCCAGCATTTT
TRBJ2-1	TRBV6-5	TRBD1	CASSRQPRGREQFF	TGTGCCAGCAGTCGGCAACCTAGGGGGCGGGAGCAGTTCTTC
TRBJ1-1	TRBV19	-	CASSMRGGNTEAFF	TGTGCCAGTAGTATGCGGGGAGGGAACACTGAAGCTTTCTTT
TRBJ1-2	TRBV9	TRBD1	CASSGPGQGPYDYGYTF	TGTGCCAGCAGCGGGCCGGGACAGGGACCTTATGACTATGGCTACACCTTC
TRBJ2-2	TRBV5-1	-	CASSLRGRDTGELFF	TGCGCCAGCAGCTTACGGGGAAGAGACACCGGGGAGCTGTTTTTT
TRBJ1-2	TRBV5-6	-	CASSSNTPTIVYGYTF	TGTGCCAGCAGCTCGAACACACCCACCATTGTTTATGGCTACACCTTC
TRBJ1-1	TRBV7-2	TRBD1	CASSHQTGANTEAFF	TGTGCCAGCAGCCACCAGACAGGGGCGAACACTGAAGCTTTCTTT
TRBJ2-7	TRBV7-9	TRBD1	CASTLGTGVIYEQYF	TGTGCCAGCACCCTTGGGACAGGGGTTATCTACGAGCAGTACTTC
TRBJ1-3	TRBV7-3	-	CASSLGGHGNTIYF	TGTGCCAGCAGCTTAGGGGGACACGGAAACACCATATATTTT
TRBJ2-7	TRBV11-2	TRBD1	CASSFYRGKGYEQYF	TGTGCCAGCAGCTTCTACAGGGGGAAGGGATACGAGCAGTACTTC